This record covers a single T cell receptor (beta chain). The target antigen is unknown. This sample was taken from a study of T cells after yellow fever vaccination. Overall study context: Those fractions that held only low numbers of cells were prepared using the SMART-Seq v4 Ultra Low Input RNA kit. General observations from the study: Once the booster was given, most primary-vaccination clones reappeared, at approximately 97% for CD4 and roughly 90% for CD8. The bulk population could contribute abundant contaminating clonotypes to FACS-sorted repertoires.

Each CDR3 protein gets one entry after TCRdb re-called the 5' RACE reads with MiXCR. The sample holds 250,000 or so distinct CDR3 sequences; roughly 7.2% are singletons and the top ten take about 0.85%. V was pared by 6 bases and J by 6 bases, with 5 bases of the junction left unmatched. This CDR3 has 14 residues. In germline, CDR1 is MNHEY, CDR2 SVGEGT. V is TRBV6-2 or TRBV6-3 and J is TRBJ2-2; 9 bases line up with TRBD1. This sequence was found in a man younger than 40 who received the YFV17D yellow fever vaccine. The material was CD4+ T cells sorted from PBMCs, obtained 15 days after the yellow fever booster vaccination. CDR3 nucleotide sequence: TGTGCCAGCAGGGCGGGACAGGGTGCCGGGGAGCTGTTTTTT. Amino acid sequence: CASRAGQGAGELFF.